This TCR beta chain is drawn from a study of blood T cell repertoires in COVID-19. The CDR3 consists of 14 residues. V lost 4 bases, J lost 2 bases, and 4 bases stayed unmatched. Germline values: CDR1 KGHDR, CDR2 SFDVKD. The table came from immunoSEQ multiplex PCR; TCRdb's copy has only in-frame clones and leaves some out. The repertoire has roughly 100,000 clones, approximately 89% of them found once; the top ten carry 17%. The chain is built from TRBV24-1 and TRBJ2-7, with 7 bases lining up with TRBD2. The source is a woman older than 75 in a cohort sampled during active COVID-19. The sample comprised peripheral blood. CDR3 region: CATSDPTSPYEQYF. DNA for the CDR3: TGTGCCACCAGTGACCCGACTAGCCCCTACGAGCAGTACTTC.